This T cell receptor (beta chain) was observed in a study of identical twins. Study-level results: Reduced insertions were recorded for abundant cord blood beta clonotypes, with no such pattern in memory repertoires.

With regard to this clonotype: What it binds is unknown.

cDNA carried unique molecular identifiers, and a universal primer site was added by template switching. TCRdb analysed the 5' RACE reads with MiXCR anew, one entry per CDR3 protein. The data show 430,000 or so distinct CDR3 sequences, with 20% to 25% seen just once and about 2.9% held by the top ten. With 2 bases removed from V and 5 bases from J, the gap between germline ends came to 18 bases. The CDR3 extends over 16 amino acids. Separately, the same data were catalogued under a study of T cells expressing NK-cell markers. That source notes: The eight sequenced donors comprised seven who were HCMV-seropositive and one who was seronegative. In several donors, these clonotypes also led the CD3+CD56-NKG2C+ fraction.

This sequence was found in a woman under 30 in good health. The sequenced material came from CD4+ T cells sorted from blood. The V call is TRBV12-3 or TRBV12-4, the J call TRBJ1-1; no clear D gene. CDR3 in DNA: TGTGCCAGCAGTTTACGTCCGCGACCCACGGGGACTGAAGCTTTCTTT. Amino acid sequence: CASSLRPRPTGTEAFF.